The 29 T cell receptor beta chains below were found in one sample sequenced in a study of blood T cell repertoires in COVID-19. This table comes from immunoSEQ multiplex PCR, and its TCRdb copy is limited to in-frame clones, with some not included. The data contain 150,000 to 200,000 clones, approximately 78% of them singletons. The specimen sequenced was peripheral blood. These receptors all come from an elderly woman with COVID-19, enrolled during active disease.

The rearrangement uses TRBV5-1 and TRBJ2-2, with TRBD1 identical over 9 bases. Unmatched junction bases numbered 11, after V lost 4 bases and J lost 7 bases. The CDR3 sequence is 16 residues long. The germline V gene encodes CDR1 SGHRS and CDR2 YFSETQ. CDR3 in amino acids: CASSAGSGTGFGELFF. The DNA for the CDR3 is TGCGCCAGCAGCGCCGGTTCCGGGACAGGGTTCGGGGAGCTGTTTTTT.

This chain links TRBV5-1 with TRBJ2-3; the match to TRBD1 covers 12 bases. CDR3 length: 15 amino acids. CDR1 SGHRS and CDR2 YFSETQ come from the germline V gene. Unmatched junction bases numbered 6, after V lost 4 bases and J lost 6 bases. The CDR3 nucleotides read TGCGCCAGCAGCCTCCGGGACAGGGGGCACGATACGCAGTATTTT. Amino acids: CASSLRDRGHDTQYF. Full variable domain (remainder filled in from reference TRBV5-1 and TRBJ2-3): KAGVTQTPRYLIKTRGQQVTLSCSPISGHRSVSWYQQTPGQGLQFLFEYFSETQRNKGNFPGRFSGRQFSNSRSEMNVSTLELGDSALYLCASSLRDRGHDTQYFGPGTRLTVL.

V gene TRBV10-3 combines with J gene TRBJ2-1; TRBD2 aligns across 11 bases. The CDR3 contains 17 residues. Germline CDR1 ENHRY, CDR2 SYGVKD. Trimming took 7 bases from V and 5 from J; bases not matched to a gene: 13. Here the CDR3 DNA reads TGTGCCATCATGGGGGGGATGGGGACTAGCGGCAACAATGAGCAGTTCTTC. The encoded protein is CAIMGGMGTSGNNEQFF.

This sequence joins TRBV28 and TRBJ1-2, with a possible D match to TRBD1 (6 bases). The CDR3 contains 13 residues. Trimming took 5 bases from V and 4 from J, leaving 11 bases between them. Germline V lookup: CDR1 MDHEN, CDR2 SYDVKM. This CDR3 is CASSIGQPYGYTF. In DNA form, the CDR3 reads TGTGCCAGCAGTATCGGACAGCCCTATGGCTACACCTTC.

In DNA form, the CDR3 reads TGTGCCAGCAGTTACGACAGCTTACAAGAGACCCAGTACTTC. This translates into CASSYDSLQETQYF. This chain links TRBV6-2 or TRBV6-3 with TRBJ2-5; a weak D match, TRBD1 (5 bases). Germline V gene sequence: CDR1 MNHEY, CDR2 SVGEGT. V gave up 2 bases and J gave up 2 bases, with 9 bases separating them. The CDR3 length is 14 residues.

V and J are TRBV28 and TRBJ1-1; 8 bases match TRBD1. The J segment lost 5 bases and the V segment lost 2 bases, leaving 7 bases of the junction unmatched. Germline V lookup: CDR1 MDHEN, CDR2 SYDVKM. The CDR3 runs 15 residues. The CDR3: CASSLAGGAWTEAFF. In DNA form, the CDR3 reads TGTGCCAGCAGTTTAGCAGGGGGCGCTTGGACTGAAGCTTTCTTT.

V and J are TRBV3-1 (or the pseudogene TRBV3-2) and TRBJ1-2; D is unclear. Between the trimmed V and J ends, which lost 0 bases and 2 bases, there was a span of 13 bases. Germline CDR1 reads LGHDT; CDR2 reads YNNKEL (reference sequence). This CDR3 region has 16 residues. The CDR3 DNA follows: TGTGCCAGCAGCCAAGAAAGGGTGGGCGGGAACTATGGCTACACCTTC. Translating gives CASSQERVGGNYGYTF.

The chain is built from TRBV2 and TRBJ2-3; D might be TRBD2 (6 bases). The germline gives CDR1 SNHLY, CDR2 FYNNEI. This CDR3 is built from 12 residues. V was cut by 8 bases and J by 0 bases, with 6 bases left in between. This chain's CDR3 is CASGTSTDTQYF. DNA of the CDR3: TGTGCCAGCGGGACTAGCACAGATACGCAGTATTTT.

This clone has only one observation. The chain couples TRBV30 to TRBJ2-7; 8 nucleotides agree with TRBD1. V was pared by 5 bases and J by 3 bases, with 15 bases of the junction left unmatched. CDR1 and CDR2 (germline): GTSNPN, SVGIG (reference sequence). The CDR3 covers 16 residues. The CDR3 bases are TGTGCCTGGTCCCCTGGATGGACAGGGACTTTCTACGAGCAGTACTTC. Residues: CAWSPGWTGTFYEQYF. Combining the CDR3 with reference TRBV30 and TRBJ2-7 gives the whole variable domain SQTIHQWPATLVQPVGSPLSLECTVEGTSNPNLYWYRQAAGRGLQLLFYSVGIGQISSEVPQNLSASRPQDRQFILSSKKLLLSDSGFYLCAWSPGWTGTFYEQYFGPGTRLTVT.

The chain has TRBV7-9 and TRBJ2-2; TRBD1 agrees at 8 bases. The CDR3 is 15 amino acids. CDR1 is SEHNR and CDR2 is FQNEAQ in the germline V gene (reference sequence). V was clipped by 3 bases and J by 5 bases; unmatched bases: 5. The CDR3 sequence is CASSFDGTGTGELFF. CDR3 in DNA: TGTGCCAGCAGCTTTGACGGGACAGGTACCGGGGAGCTGTTTTTT.

The V and J genes are TRBV7-8 and TRBJ1-5, with D perhaps TRBD1 (6 bases). Germline CDR1 reads SGHVS; CDR2 reads FQNEAQ. CDR3 length: 17 residues. Trimming shortened V by 4 bases and J by 3 bases, and 19 bases separated the two germline ends. The chain's CDR3 is CASSSMRTGGNNQPQHF. CDR3 DNA sequence: TGTGCCAGCAGCTCCATGAGGACGGGGGGCAACAATCAGCCCCAGCATTTT.

The chain has TRBV3-1 (or the pseudogene TRBV3-2) and TRBJ1-2; D gene uncertain. The CDR3 is made up of 12 amino acids. The V and J ends lost 0 bases and 8 bases respectively, with 7 bases between them. CDR1 is LGHDT, CDR2 YNNKEL, per germline (reference sequence). CDR3 bases: TGTGCCAGCAGCCAAGACAGCAGGGGCTACACCTTC. This codes for CASSQDSRGYTF.

In its sample, this clone was seen a few times. The chain is built from TRBV27 and TRBJ1-6, with TRBD1 identical over 10 bases. This CDR3 is built from 17 residues. The germline CDR1 and CDR2 sequences are MNHEY and SMNVEV (reference sequence). Unmatched junction bases numbered 14, after V lost 5 bases and J lost 10 bases. The CDR3 region is CASSTLPTGGPFSPLHF. The CDR3 bases are TGTGCCAGCAGTACACTCCCGACAGGGGGCCCTTTCTCACCCCTCCACTTT.

V and J are TRBV11-2 and TRBJ2-7; 7 bases are shared with TRBD1. Germline CDR1 is SGHAT and CDR2 is FQNNGV. The length of the CDR3 is 13 residues. V dropped 6 bases and J dropped 2; count of bases not matched to a gene: 4. The chain's CDR3 is CASSSTGTYEQYF. In nucleotides, the CDR3 is TGTGCCAGCAGTTCGACAGGGACCTACGAGCAGTACTTC.

The rearrangement links TRBV11-2 to TRBJ2-1, with D tentatively TRBD1 (6 bases). The V end was cut by 5 bases, the J end by 0 bases, with 20 bases between. The CDR3 spans 18 residues. The germline CDR1 and CDR2 sequences are SGHAT and FQNNGV. The CDR3 region has the DNA TGTGCCAGCAGCCCCAGATTTACAGGGCTTAGCTCCTACAATGAGCAGTTCTTC. It is translated as CASSPRFTGLSSYNEQFF.

V and J are TRBV18 and TRBJ2-3; 10 positions match TRBD2. The ends lost 0 bases at V and 7 bases at J; junction bases unmatched: 13. Looked up from germline, CDR1 is KGHSH and CDR2 is LQKENI. The CDR3 totals 18 residues. CDR3 bases: TGTGCCAGCTCACCACCGGCCTCACCTAGCGGGAGTATTAATACGCAGTATTTT. This translates into CASSPPASPSGSINTQYF.

The rearrangement uses TRBV19 and TRBJ1-1; perhaps TRBD1 as D (5 bases). This CDR3 contains 14 residues. Germline lookup yields CDR1 LNHDA and CDR2 SQIVND (reference sequence). Trimming stripped 5 bases from V and 5 bases from J, with 15 bases between. The CDR3 region is CASSVITKGTEAFF. The CDR3, as DNA: TGTGCCAGTAGTGTAATTACCAAGGGGACTGAAGCTTTCTTT.

V and J are TRBV5-4 and TRBJ2-3; 9 positions match TRBD2. This CDR3 spans 14 amino acids. The V gene end was trimmed by 4 bases and the J gene end by 5 bases; junction bases not matched to a gene: 5. In germline, CDR1 is SGHNT, CDR2 YYREEE (reference sequence). CDR3 sequence reads: CASSPRGGIDTQYF. The CDR3 bases are TGTGCCAGCAGCCCGCGGGGGGGGATAGATACGCAGTATTTT.

The genes are TRBV3-1 (or the pseudogene TRBV3-2) and TRBJ2-5; 7 bases are a match to TRBD2. J lost 1 base, V lost 4 bases, and 9 bases had no gene match. The CDR3 length is 16 residues. Germline values: CDR1 LGHDT, CDR2 YNNKEL (reference sequence). This chain's CDR3 is CASSPSPLAAQETQYF. CDR3 coding DNA: TGTGCCAGCAGCCCCTCACCTCTAGCGGCCCAAGAGACCCAGTACTTC.

The chain carries TRBV19 and TRBJ2-7; D possibly corresponds to TRBD2 (5 bases). The CDR3 sequence is 15 residues long. In germline, CDR1 is LNHDA, CDR2 SQIVND (reference sequence). Trimming stripped 1 base from V and 7 bases from J, with 17 bases between. The CDR3 DNA sequence: TGTGCCAGTAGTATAGGGGTTTTAGGAGGAGAAGAGCAGTACTTC. Its translation is CASSIGVLGGEEQYF.

This chain connects TRBV4-1 to TRBJ2-1; D remains unclear. Trimming took off 0 bases at V and 7 bases at J, with 16 bases between the two ends. This CDR3 is built from 16 residues. Germline V gene sequence: CDR1 MGHRA, CDR2 YSYEKL. CDR3 nucleotide sequence: TGCGCCAGCAGCCAAGATCAGGCTGGCGATGGGAATGAGCAGTTCTTC. It translates to CASSQDQAGDGNEQFF.

V usage is TRBV5-4 and J usage is TRBJ1-1, with 7 bases that match TRBD1. CDR3 length: 14 residues. V lost 4 bases and J lost 5; bases outside the gene matches: 8. Per germline, CDR1 SGHNT and CDR2 YYREEE (reference sequence). The CDR3 loop reads CASSPRGGRTEAFF. The CDR3 DNA sequence: TGTGCCAGCAGCCCCAGAGGGGGCCGGACTGAAGCTTTCTTT. The whole variable domain, remainder taken from reference TRBV5-4 and TRBJ1-1, is ETGVTQSPTHLIKTRGQQVTLRCSSQSGHNTVSWYQQALGQGPQFIFQYYREEENGRGNFPPRFSGLQFPNYSSELNVNALELDDSALYLCASSPRGGRTEAFFGQGTRLTVV.

This clone was detected once. V and J are TRBV6-6 and TRBJ2-4, with D possibly being TRBD1 (5 bases). The V and J ends lost 5 bases and 3 bases respectively, with 14 bases between them. The CDR3 is made up of 15 amino acids. Per the germline V gene, CDR1 is MNHNY and CDR2 is SVGAGI (reference sequence). The CDR3 DNA is TGTGCCAGCAGTCCATTAGGGGTTGACAAAAACATTCAGTACTTC. Translation gives CASSPLGVDKNIQYF.

The chain links TRBV4-1 to TRBJ2-1, with a tentative D call TRBD2 (5 bases). The CDR3 contains 12 residues. The V end lost 4 bases, the J end lost 9 bases, and 10 bases lay between the germline ends. Germline CDR1 is MGHRA and CDR2 is YSYEKL. The CDR3 DNA reads as TGCGCCAGCAGCCCCCGGGGTGGTGAGCAGTTCTTC. Protein: CASSPRGGEQFF.

This clone was recorded once. The V call is TRBV2, the J call TRBJ1-5; no firm D call. This CDR3 has 14 residues. CDR1 is SNHLY and CDR2 is FYNNEI in the germline V gene. Trimming left V 5 bases short and J 5 bases short, with 13 bases between. For the CDR3, the DNA is TGTGCCAGCAGTCCTTCCCGGGGTGATCAGCCCCAGCATTTT. This encodes CASSPSRGDQPQHF. The full variable domain, completed using reference TRBV2 and TRBJ1-5, is EPEVTQTPSHQVTQMGQEVILRCVPISNHLYFYWYRQILGQKVEFLVSFYNNEISEKSEIFDDQFSVERPDGSNFTLKIRSTKLEDSAMYFCASSPSRGDQPQHFGDGTRLSIL.

DNA for the CDR3: TGTGCCAGCAGACAGGGGGCATTCACTGAAGCTTTCTTT. Translating it yields CASRQGAFTEAFF. The chain is built from TRBV6-5 and TRBJ1-1; TRBD1 aligns across 9 bases. The CDR3 spans 13 residues. Germline V gene data show CDR1 as MNHEY and CDR2 as SVGAGI. Trimming removed 6 bases from V and 4 bases from J; junction bases left unmatched: 3.

The gene calls are TRBV5-6 and TRBJ1-2; 7 nucleotides agree with TRBD1. The CDR3 spans 15 residues. The J segment lost 4 bases and the V segment lost 1 base, leaving 7 bases of the junction unmatched. Germline CDR1 SGHDT, CDR2 YYEEEE. The CDR3 DNA reads TGTGCCAGCAGCTTGCGGACAGGCAATCCCTATGGCTACACCTTC. Translating it yields CASSLRTGNPYGYTF.

J is TRBJ1-3 and V is TRBV18, with a weak D call TRBD1 (5 bases). The CDR3 consists of 13 residues. V was cut by 3 bases and J by 4 bases, with 7 bases left in between. Germline CDR1 and CDR2: KGHSH and LQKENI. The CDR3 DNA is TGTGCCAGCTCACCGGGGCACGGAAACACCATATATTTT. As protein: CASSPGHGNTIYF.

The chain uses TRBV7-8 and TRBJ2-7; 7 bases align to TRBD1. The CDR3 spans 13 residues. Per the germline V gene, CDR1 is SGHVS and CDR2 is FQNEAQ. The V and J ends lost 3 bases and 4 bases, in that order; junction bases with no gene match: 3. The CDR3 loop reads CASSLTGPYEQYF. CDR3 bases: TGTGCCAGCAGCTTGACAGGGCCGTACGAGCAGTACTTC.